This passage covers 3 T cell receptor beta chains from one sample sequenced in a study of T cell changes during pregnancy in multiple sclerosis. Sequencing was performed with immunoSEQ multiplex PCR; in TCRdb, only in-frame clones are kept and a portion is missing. The data hold fewer than 40,000 clones, with more than 90% observed a single time. Sequenced material: CD4+ T cells from peripheral blood mononuclear cells, taken in the second trimester of pregnancy. These receptor sequences come from a female donor with multiple sclerosis, enrolled in a pregnancy study.

The gene calls are TRBV18 and TRBJ1-2; 7 bases match TRBD1. V lost 5 bases and J lost 4; bases outside the gene matches: 4. The CDR3 runs 13 residues. Germline CDR1 is KGHSH and CDR2 is LQKENI. The CDR3 DNA reads TGTGCCAGCTCAAAGGACAGGAGCTATGGCTACACCTTC. Protein: CASSKDRSYGYTF.

The chain has TRBV5-1 and TRBJ1-1, with D possibly matching TRBD1 (6 bases). Germline V gene sequence: CDR1 SGHRS, CDR2 YFSETQ. CDR3 length equals 13 residues. V gave up 4 bases and J gave up 1 base, with 8 bases separating them. CDR3 sequence: CASSPQGNTEAFF. CDR3 nucleotide sequence: TGCGCCAGCAGCCCACAGGGGAACACTGAAGCTTTCTTT.

V usage is TRBV7-2 and J usage is TRBJ2-5; 7 nucleotides match TRBD2. Unmatched junction bases numbered 3, after V lost 5 bases and J lost 0 bases. There are 14 residues in the CDR3. Per germline, CDR1 SGHTA and CDR2 FQGNSA. CDR3 DNA: TGTGCCAGCAGCATTGGGACTAACCAAGAGACCCAGTACTTC. Amino acid sequence: CASSIGTNQETQYF.